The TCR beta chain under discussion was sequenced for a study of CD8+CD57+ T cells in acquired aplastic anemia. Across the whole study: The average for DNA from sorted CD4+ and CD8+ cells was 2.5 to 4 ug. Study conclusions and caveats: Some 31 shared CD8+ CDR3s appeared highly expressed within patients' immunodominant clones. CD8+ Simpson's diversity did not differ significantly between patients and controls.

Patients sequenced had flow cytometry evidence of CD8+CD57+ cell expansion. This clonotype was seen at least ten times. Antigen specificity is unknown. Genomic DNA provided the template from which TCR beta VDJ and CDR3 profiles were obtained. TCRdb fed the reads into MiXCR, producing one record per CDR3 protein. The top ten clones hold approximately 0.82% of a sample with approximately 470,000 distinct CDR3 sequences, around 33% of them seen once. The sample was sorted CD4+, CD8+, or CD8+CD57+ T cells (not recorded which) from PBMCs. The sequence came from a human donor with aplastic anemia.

CDR3 bases: TGCAGCGTCCGACAGGGGTTGCGGAACGGCTACACCTTC. Translated: CSVRQGLRNGYTF. The chain uses TRBV29-1 and TRBJ1-2; 8 nucleotides align to TRBD1. This CDR3 spans 13 amino acids. Per the germline V gene, CDR1 is SQVTM and CDR2 is ANQGSEA. With 6 bases clipped from V and 8 bases from J, the junction kept 11 bases outside the gene matches.